This T cell receptor (beta chain) came from a study of CD8+ T cells in alopecia areata. Points from the study as a whole: Compared with normal scalp, lesional scalp had higher clonality and more expanded CD8+ clones. Alphabeta T cells residing in normal skin are also sequenced in scalp samples.

Comment on this clone: Antigen unknown.

It was from PBMCs that CD4+ and CD8+ T cells were sorted. Trimming took 8 bases from V and 7 from J, leaving 18 bases between them. The CDR3 has 15 residues. Looked up from germline, CDR1 is SNHLY and CDR2 is FYNNEI. Extracted from the samples, RNA was reverse transcribed into cDNA to serve as the sequencing template. Libraries were prepared by immunoSEQ multiplex PCR; TCRdb keeps only in-frame clonotypes and omits some of them. This sample has roughly 100,000 clones, with 55% found just once. The TCR sequence derives from a human donor in good health. The V gene is TRBV2, the J gene TRBJ1-6; perhaps TRBD1 as D (6 bases). Sequences were obtained from CD4+ T cells sorted from blood. CDR3 nucleotides: TGTGCCAGCGGTGGTATAACAGGGCCGAATTCACCCCTCCACTTT. This encodes CASGGITGPNSPLHF.